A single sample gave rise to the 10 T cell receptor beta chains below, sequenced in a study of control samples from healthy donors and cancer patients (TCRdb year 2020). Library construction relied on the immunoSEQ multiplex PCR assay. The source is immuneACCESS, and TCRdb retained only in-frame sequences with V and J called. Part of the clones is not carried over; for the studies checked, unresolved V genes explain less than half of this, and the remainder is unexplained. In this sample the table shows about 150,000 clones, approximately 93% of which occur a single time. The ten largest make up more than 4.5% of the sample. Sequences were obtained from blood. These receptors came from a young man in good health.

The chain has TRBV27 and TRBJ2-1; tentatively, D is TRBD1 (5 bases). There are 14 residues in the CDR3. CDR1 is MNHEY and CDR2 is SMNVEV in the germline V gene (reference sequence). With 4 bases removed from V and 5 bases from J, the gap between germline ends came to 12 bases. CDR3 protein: CASSWATDHNEQFF. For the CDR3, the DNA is TGTGCCAGCAGTTGGGCGACAGACCACAATGAGCAGTTCTTC.

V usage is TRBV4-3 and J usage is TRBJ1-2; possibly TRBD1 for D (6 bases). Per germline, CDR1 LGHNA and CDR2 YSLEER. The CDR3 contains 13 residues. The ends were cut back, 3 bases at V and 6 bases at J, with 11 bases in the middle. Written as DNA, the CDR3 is TGCGCCAGCAGCCACCATGCAGGGGATGGCTACACCTTC. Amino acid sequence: CASSHHAGDGYTF.

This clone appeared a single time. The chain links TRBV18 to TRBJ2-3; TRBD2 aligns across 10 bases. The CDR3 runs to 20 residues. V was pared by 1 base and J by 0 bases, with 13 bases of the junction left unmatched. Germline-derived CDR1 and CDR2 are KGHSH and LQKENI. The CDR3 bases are TGTGCCAGCTCACCACTTTATCCTAGCGGGAGTTCGAGGAGCACAGATACGCAGTATTTT. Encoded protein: CASSPLYPSGSSRSTDTQYF.

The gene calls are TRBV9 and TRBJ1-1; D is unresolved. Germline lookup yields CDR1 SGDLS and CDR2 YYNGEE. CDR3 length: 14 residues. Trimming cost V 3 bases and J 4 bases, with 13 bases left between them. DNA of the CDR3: TGTGCCAGCAGCGCGTCTAACTGGCTCACTGAAGCTTTCTTT. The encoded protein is CASSASNWLTEAFF.

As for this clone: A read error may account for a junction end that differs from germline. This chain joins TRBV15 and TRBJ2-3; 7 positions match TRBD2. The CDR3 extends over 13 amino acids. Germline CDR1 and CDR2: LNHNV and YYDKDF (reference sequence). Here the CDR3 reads CATRMTSRDTQYF. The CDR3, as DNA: TGTGCCACCAGGATGACTAGCAGAGATACGCAGTATTTT.

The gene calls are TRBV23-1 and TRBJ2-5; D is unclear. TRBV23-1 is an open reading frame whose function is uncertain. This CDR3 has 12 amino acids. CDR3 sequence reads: CGPAVSQETQYF. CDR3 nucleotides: TGCGGCCCGGCAGTAAGCCAAGAGACCCAGTACTTC.

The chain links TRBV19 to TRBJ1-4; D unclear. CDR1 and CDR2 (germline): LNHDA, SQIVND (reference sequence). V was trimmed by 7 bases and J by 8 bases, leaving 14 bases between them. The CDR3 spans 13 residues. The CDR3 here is CASNDGREEKLFF. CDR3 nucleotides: TGTGCCAGTAACGATGGACGGGAGGAAAAACTGTTTTTT.

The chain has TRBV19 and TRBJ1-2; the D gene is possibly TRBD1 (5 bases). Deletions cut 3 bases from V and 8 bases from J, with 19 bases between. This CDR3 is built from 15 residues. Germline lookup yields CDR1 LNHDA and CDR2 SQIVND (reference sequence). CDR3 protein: CASSIDSRRGGGYTF. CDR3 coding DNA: TGTGCCAGTAGTATTGACAGCCGGCGTGGTGGAGGCTACACCTTC.

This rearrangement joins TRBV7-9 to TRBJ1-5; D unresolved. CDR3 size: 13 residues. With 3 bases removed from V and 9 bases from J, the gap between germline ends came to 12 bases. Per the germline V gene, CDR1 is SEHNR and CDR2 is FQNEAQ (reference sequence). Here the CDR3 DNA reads TGTGCCAGCAGCTTGGCAGACGCGGGGCCCCAGCATTTT. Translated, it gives CASSLADAGPQHF.

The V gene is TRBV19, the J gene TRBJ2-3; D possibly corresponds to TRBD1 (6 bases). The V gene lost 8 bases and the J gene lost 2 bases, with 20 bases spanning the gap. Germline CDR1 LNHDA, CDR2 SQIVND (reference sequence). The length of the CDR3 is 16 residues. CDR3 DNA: TGTGCCAGTGCCCACTCATCCCAGGGGCACACAGATACGCAGTATTTT. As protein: CASAHSSQGHTDTQYF.